What follows are 27 T cell receptor beta chains derived from one specimen sequenced in a study of T cell repertoires in cytomegalovirus infection. TCRdb reprocessed the reads via MiXCR and lists one record per CDR3 protein. The sample contains around 230,000 distinct CDR3 sequences, about 7% of which appear only once. Sequencing was carried out using PBMCs. The source is a human donor in good health (CMV status not recorded). Some clones in this sample may be carry-over from other donors' samples.

This clonotype was counted many times. This sequence joins TRBV29-1 and TRBJ1-1, with 10 bases lining up with TRBD1. Germline CDR1 is SQVTM and CDR2 is ANQGSEA. The CDR3 is 13 amino acids. Unmatched junction bases numbered 5, after V lost 5 bases and J lost 5 bases. The CDR3 nucleotides are TGCAGCGTTACGGGACAGGGGCTGACTGAAGCTTTCTTT. Translation gives CSVTGQGLTEAFF.

J is TRBJ2-1 and V is TRBV15; 8 nucleotides line up with TRBD1. Germline V gene sequence: CDR1 LNHNV, CDR2 YYDKDF (reference sequence). The CDR3 loop spans 15 amino acids. Losses at the gene ends were 3 bases for V and 4 bases for J; bases not matched to a gene: 5. The CDR3 loop is CATSSPGTGYNEQFF. The CDR3 DNA is TGTGCCACCAGCAGCCCAGGGACAGGTTACAATGAGCAGTTCTTC.

This clonotype was counted many times. The chain joins TRBV4-1 to TRBJ2-2; 7 positions match TRBD2. CDR1 and CDR2 from the germline V gene are MGHRA and YSYEKL. The CDR3 is 13 residues long. Trimming at V came to 1 base and at J to 7 bases, leaving 0 bases not matched to a gene. The CDR3 region is CASSQAGGGELFF. The CDR3 bases are TGCGCCAGCAGCCAAGCGGGAGGCGGGGAGCTGTTTTTT.

In this sample, this clonotype turned up many times. This chain links TRBV20-1 with TRBJ1-4, with D possibly matching TRBD1 (5 bases). The CDR3 spans 14 residues. V lost 0 bases, J lost 6 bases, and 11 bases lay in between. CDR1 and CDR2 from the germline V gene are DFQATT and SNEGSKA (reference sequence). The CDR3 DNA is TGCAGTGCTAGAGATCTGGGGGTATATGAAAAACTGTTTTTT. Translated: CSARDLGVYEKLFF.

The chain is built from TRBV12-3 or TRBV12-4 and TRBJ2-5; D remains unclear. The length of the CDR3 is 14 residues. Trimming removed 3 bases from V and 2 bases from J, with 10 bases in between. CDR3 protein: CASSFRWHQETQYF. CDR3 nucleotides: TGTGCCAGCAGTTTCCGTTGGCATCAAGAGACCCAGTACTTC.

This clonotype was counted only a few times. The chain's CDR3 is CASNDVQETQYF. As DNA, the CDR3 is TGTGCCAGCAACGACGTTCAAGAGACCCAGTACTTC. The rearrangement uses TRBV28 and TRBJ2-5; D gene uncertain. This CDR3 region has 12 residues. Between the trimmed V and J ends, which lost 7 bases and 2 bases, there was a span of 8 bases. Germline CDR1 and CDR2: MDHEN and SYDVKM.

This clonotype was detected many times. The chain couples TRBV14 to TRBJ1-4; D perhaps matches TRBD1 (6 bases). V lost 4 bases to trimming and J lost 6 bases, with 21 bases between them. Germline CDR1 is SGHDN and CDR2 is FVKESK. The CDR3 is 17 amino acids. CDR3 protein: CASSPKRGREGDEKLFF. CDR3 sequence (DNA): TGTGCCAGCAGCCCAAAAAGGGGTCGCGAGGGGGATGAAAAACTGTTTTTT.

This clonotype has a count of ten or more. The chain employs TRBV9 and TRBJ1-1; no reliable D call. There are 15 residues in the CDR3. V was shortened by 3 bases and J by 6 bases, with 18 bases between the two germline ends. CDR1 is SGDLS and CDR2 is YYNGEE in the germline V gene. DNA for the CDR3: TGTGCCAGCAGCGCCCGGACGGGGAGTCGGGCTGAAGCTTTCTTT. Protein sequence: CASSARTGSRAEAFF.

The CDR3 DNA sequence: TGTGCCAGCAGCCTTTTAAGGGGTCCAAACTATGGCTACACCTTC. It is translated as CASSLLRGPNYGYTF. This chain uses TRBV28 with TRBJ1-2, with a weak D call TRBD1 (5 bases). CDR3 length equals 15 residues. With 6 bases removed from V and 2 bases from J, the gap between germline ends came to 16 bases. Germline loops: CDR1 MDHEN, CDR2 SYDVKM.

This clonotype was seen ten or more times. The chain combines TRBV20-1 with TRBJ2-7; a weak D match, TRBD2 (5 bases). CDR3 length: 13 residues. V dropped 3 bases and J dropped 7 bases, with 16 bases sitting between them. Germline CDR1 DFQATT, CDR2 SNEGSKA (reference sequence). CDR3 coding DNA: TGCAGTGCTAGCAGCCGGGAATCGAGGGAGCAGTACTTC. The encoded protein is CSASSRESREQYF.

This clonotype appeared many times. The genes are TRBV6-2 or TRBV6-3 and TRBJ1-1; unclear D gene. V was shortened by 0 bases and J by 7 bases, with 6 bases between the two germline ends. Germline CDR1 MNHEY, CDR2 SVGEGT. There are 12 residues in the CDR3. CDR3 amino acids: CASSYSGSEAFF. The CDR3 DNA reads TGTGCCAGCAGTTACTCGGGCAGTGAAGCTTTCTTT.

The chain has TRBV5-1 and TRBJ1-6; possibly TRBD1 for D (5 bases). This CDR3 is built from 15 residues. The V gene lost 3 bases and the J gene lost 2 bases, with 9 bases spanning the gap. The germline gives CDR1 SGHRS, CDR2 YFSETQ. CDR3 loop: CASSSGSAYNSPLHF. CDR3 DNA: TGCGCCAGCAGCTCAGGGTCGGCCTATAATTCACCCCTCCACTTT.

In its sample, this clonotype was seen many times. This chain joins TRBV7-2 and TRBJ1-3, with 9 bases aligning to TRBD1. From germline, CDR1 is SGHTA and CDR2 FQGNSA. CDR3 size: 19 residues. The V gene end was trimmed by 0 bases and the J gene end by 0 bases; junction bases not matched to a gene: 9. The CDR3 DNA sequence: TGTGCCAGCAGCTTAGCTGGTGGGACAGGGATTAACTCTGGAAACACCATATATTTT. Its protein is CASSLAGGTGINSGNTIYF. Filled out from reference TRBV7-2 and TRBJ1-3, the complete variable domain reads GAGVSQSPSNKVTEKGKDVELRCDPISGHTALYWYRQSLGQGLEFLIYFQGNSAPDKSGLPSDRFSAERTGGSVSTLTIQRTQQEDSAVYLCASSLAGGTGINSGNTIYFGEGSWLTVV.

This clonotype was seen at least ten times. This chain uses TRBV5-1 with TRBJ2-5; 8 bases line up with TRBD1. Trimming took 3 bases from V and 4 from J; bases not matched to a gene: 5. Germline V gene data show CDR1 as SGHRS and CDR2 as YFSETQ. This CDR3 region has 14 residues. CDR3 loop: CASSSSGGGETQYF. CDR3 coding DNA: TGCGCCAGCAGCTCGTCAGGGGGCGGAGAGACCCAGTACTTC.

This clonotype came up many times. The chain links TRBV7-2 to TRBJ2-7; D may be TRBD1 or TRBD2 (7 bases each). Trimming left V 2 bases short and J 3 bases short, with 17 bases between. CDR3 length: 16 amino acids. The germline CDR1 and CDR2 sequences are SGHTA and FQGNSA. The CDR3 coding sequence is TGTGCCAGCAGCTTATCGAGCGGGACAGTCTTCTACGAGCAGTACTTC. Translating it yields CASSLSSGTVFYEQYF. The full variable domain, in which reference TRBV7-2 and TRBJ2-7 provide the parts outside the CDR3, is GAGVSQSPSNKVTEKGKDVELRCDPISGHTALYWYRQSLGQGLEFLIYFQGNSAPDKSGLPSDRFSAERTGGSVSTLTIQRTQQEDSAVYLCASSLSSGTVFYEQYFGPGTRLTVT.

V usage is TRBV7-2 and J usage is TRBJ2-5, with 12 bases that match TRBD2. The CDR3 totals 16 residues. With V trimmed by 5 bases and J by 4 bases, 8 bases remained unmatched. Germline values: CDR1 SGHTA, CDR2 FQGNSA. This chain's CDR3 is CASSTSSGGAGETQYF. The CDR3 nucleotides are TGTGCCAGCAGCACCTCTAGCGGGGGGGCCGGAGAGACCCAGTACTTC.

This clonotype was counted many times. The chain carries TRBV29-1 and TRBJ2-1; 10 bases agree with TRBD2. This CDR3 has 15 amino acids. Trimming took 4 bases from V and 3 from J; bases not matched to a gene: 6. CDR1 and CDR2 from the germline V gene are SQVTM and ANQGSEA. Written as DNA, the CDR3 is TGCAGCGTTGTTAGCGGGGGGTTTGGCTACAATGAGCAGTTCTTC. Translation gives CSVVSGGFGYNEQFF.

This clonotype showed up many times. The CDR3 sequence: CASSLRDQWVQYF. The CDR3 coding sequence is TGCGCCAGCAGCTTACGGGACCAATGGGTGCAGTACTTC. The chain has TRBV5-1 and TRBJ2-7; D may match TRBD1 or TRBD2 (5 bases each). The CDR3 sequence is 13 residues long. Between the trimmed V and J ends, which lost 2 bases and 9 bases, there was a span of 15 bases. The germline CDR1 and CDR2 sequences are SGHRS and YFSETQ. Full variable domain (remainder filled in from reference TRBV5-1 and TRBJ2-7): KAGVTQTPRYLIKTRGQQVTLSCSPISGHRSVSWYQQTPGQGLQFLFEYFSETQRNKGNFPGRFSGRQFSNSRSEMNVSTLELGDSALYLCASSLRDQWVQYFGPGTRLTVT.

The chain has TRBV12-3 or TRBV12-4 and TRBJ2-4; D is perhaps TRBD1 (6 bases). The V end was cut by 3 bases, the J end by 9 bases, with 15 bases between. The CDR3 extends over 14 amino acids. CDR3 DNA sequence: TGTGCCAGCAGTTTCGGCTTGGGGGCCGGCATTCAGTACTTC. Its translation: CASSFGLGAGIQYF.

The CDR3 is CASSLGSLAGVTYNEQFF. The CDR3 coding sequence is TGTGCCAGCAGCTTAGGCAGCCTAGCGGGGGTTACTTACAATGAGCAGTTCTTC. The rearrangement uses TRBV7-9 and TRBJ2-1, with 10 bases that match TRBD2. The J segment lost 4 bases and the V segment lost 1 base, leaving 10 bases of the junction unmatched. Per germline, CDR1 SEHNR and CDR2 FQNEAQ (reference sequence). The CDR3 consists of 18 residues.

This clonotype was observed at least ten times. The rearrangement joins TRBV12-3 or TRBV12-4 to TRBJ1-4, with D maybe TRBD1 (5 bases). V lost 4 bases and J 7 bases, leaving 10 bases between the germline ends. This CDR3 region has 13 residues. CDR3 sequence: CASSSGTSEKLFF. Here the CDR3 DNA reads TGTGCCAGCAGTTCAGGGACGAGTGAAAAACTGTTTTTT.

This clonotype came up many times. CDR3 nucleotide sequence: TGTGCCAGCAGCTTAGAATACAGACCCCAAGAGACCCAGTACTTC. This translates into CASSLEYRPQETQYF. The J gene is TRBJ2-5, the V gene TRBV11-2; D remains unclear. Germline loops: CDR1 SGHAT, CDR2 FQNNGV. The V gene lost 0 bases and the J gene lost 1 base, with 9 bases spanning the gap. CDR3 length: 15 amino acids.

This clonotype was seen at least ten times. The chain is built from TRBV10-3 and TRBJ1-6; possibly TRBD1 for D (6 bases). The V end lost 0 bases, the J end lost 7 bases, and 16 bases lay between the germline ends. The CDR3 consists of 17 residues. Germline V gene data show CDR1 as ENHRY and CDR2 as SYGVKD. CDR3 DNA sequence: TGTGCCATCAGTGAGTCGAAAGGGGGAAGGGAAAATTCACCCCTCCACTTT. Its protein is CAISESKGGRENSPLHF.

This clonotype showed up just a few times. CDR3 bases: TGCAGTGCTCCCGACAGGGGGAGATCCTACGAGCAGTACTTC. Protein: CSAPDRGRSYEQYF. The gene calls are TRBV20-1 and TRBJ2-7; TRBD1 agrees at 9 bases. This CDR3 contains 14 residues. Trimming at V came to 5 bases and at J to 1 base, leaving 6 bases not matched to a gene. Looked up from germline, CDR1 is DFQATT and CDR2 is SNEGSKA (reference sequence).

The sample holds many counts of this clonotype. V usage is TRBV11-2 and J usage is TRBJ2-5; tentative D call: TRBD1 (6 bases). The CDR3 is made up of 16 amino acids. CDR1 is SGHAT, CDR2 FQNNGV, per germline. V lost 6 bases, J lost 1 base, and 18 bases lay in between. The CDR3 sequence is CASRTQAGRGQETQYF. DNA for the CDR3: TGTGCCAGCAGGACCCAAGCTGGCAGGGGCCAAGAGACCCAGTACTTC.

This clonotype showed up many times. V gene TRBV12-3 or TRBV12-4 combines with J gene TRBJ2-3, with 12 bases that match TRBD2. The CDR3 is 17 residues long. Germline trimming cut 4 bases from V and 1 base from J; bases unmatched to any gene: 6. DNA of the CDR3: TGTGCCAGCAGTTCGACTAGCGGGGGTACCGGCACAGATACGCAGTATTTT. Protein sequence: CASSSTSGGTGTDTQYF.

This clonotype has at least ten counts. V and J are TRBV4-2 and TRBJ1-3, with 8 bases that match TRBD1. This CDR3 spans 15 amino acids. J lost 2 bases, V lost 2 bases, and 2 bases had no gene match. The germline CDR1 and CDR2 sequences are LGHNA and YNFKEQ. CDR3 nucleotides: TGTGCCAGCAGCCAACCGGACAGGGCTGGAAACACCATATATTTT. Amino acid sequence: CASSQPDRAGNTIYF.